The clone carrying this TCR beta chain was observed many times. The data are from a study of CD8 T cells in ankylosing spondylitis. One entry per CDR3 protein results from TCRdb running MiXCR on the 5' RACE reads. This table has 45,000 to 60,000 distinct CDR3 sequences, 7.4% appearing once. From germline, CDR1 is SGHRS and CDR2 YFSETQ. V was trimmed by 4 bases and J by 2 bases, leaving 15 bases between them. The length of the CDR3 is 15 residues. The origin of this receptor is a female donor with ankylosing spondylitis or in good health (not recorded which). The chain has TRBV5-1 and TRBJ2-5, with D unclear. The specimen was blood, either unsorted or a sorted T cell fraction (not recorded which). The CDR3 DNA follows: TGCGCCAGCAGCCCCCCTTTGGACCCTCAAGAGACCCAGTACTTC. Residues: CASSPPLDPQETQYF.